This TCR beta chain was identified during a study of beta chain features in type 1 diabetes. In its sample, this clone was seen a few times. Its antigen is not known. Regarding the study as a whole: Among type 1 diabetes patients, VDJ junctions had fewer insertions and more deletions. The study left unresolved whether HLA type influences TCRB rearrangement.

Every bit of the isolated RNA underwent reverse transcription, so sequencing read expressed TCRB transcripts. Approximately 3.5 million reads, on average, came from each naive, central memory and regulatory T cell sample. The assay was immunoSEQ multiplex PCR, and TCRdb's table has in-frame clones only and misses some. Of approximately 300,000 clones detected, approximately 10% appear once; the ten largest clones hold just over 0.015%. Populations obtained by sorting all exceeded 95% purity. Between the trimmed V and J ends, which lost 7 bases and 2 bases, there was a span of 14 bases. Germline CDR1 and CDR2: SEHNR and FQNEAQ (reference sequence). CDR3 size: 14 residues.

The chain carries TRBV7-9 and TRBJ1-2; D is unclear. This clonotype was sampled from a woman in her twenties or thirties in good health. Sequenced input: naive CD4+ T cells from blood. The CDR3 loop reads CASNSGGRNYGYTF. The CDR3 DNA reads as TGTGCCAGCAACTCAGGCGGGAGAAACTATGGCTACACCTTC.